This TCR beta chain was retrieved from a study of glioma-infiltrating T cells. Findings of the study overall: CDR3 overlap between tissue and blood was very small.

The CDR3 extends over 11 amino acids. The V gene lost 6 bases and the J gene lost 6 bases, with 9 bases spanning the gap. The germline gives CDR1 ENHRY, CDR2 SYGVKD. This clonotype was seen only a few times. Its antigen remains unidentified. TCR alpha and beta CDR3 regions were amplified from RNA using iRepertoire nested multiplex PCR. TCRdb used MiXCR to reprocess the multiplex PCR reads, holding one entry per CDR3 protein. Among under 200,000 distinct CDR3 sequences listed, around 42% were seen once. Sequenced material: glioma tissue, nonneoplastic brain tissue, or PBMCs (not recorded which). The V call is TRBV10-3, the J call TRBJ2-7; D not resolved. This TCR was recovered from a human donor with low-grade glioma or glioblastoma, undergoing nonglioma brain surgery, or in good health (not recorded which). Here the CDR3 DNA reads TGTGCCATCAGAATCGAGTCCGAGCAGTACTTC. Translating it yields CAIRIESEQYF.